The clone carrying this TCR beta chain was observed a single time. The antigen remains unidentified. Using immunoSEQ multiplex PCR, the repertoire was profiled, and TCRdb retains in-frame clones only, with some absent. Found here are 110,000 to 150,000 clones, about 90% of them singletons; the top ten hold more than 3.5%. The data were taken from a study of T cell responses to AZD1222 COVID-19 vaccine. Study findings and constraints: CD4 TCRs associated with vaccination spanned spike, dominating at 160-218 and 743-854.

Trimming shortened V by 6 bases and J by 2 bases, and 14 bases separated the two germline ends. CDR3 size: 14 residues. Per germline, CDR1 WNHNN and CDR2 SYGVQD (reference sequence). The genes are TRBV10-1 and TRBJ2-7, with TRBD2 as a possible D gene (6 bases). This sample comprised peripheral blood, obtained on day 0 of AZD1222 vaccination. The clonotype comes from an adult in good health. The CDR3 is CASSAGTGAYEQYF. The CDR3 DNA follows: TGCGCCAGCAGCGCCGGGACGGGGGCCTACGAGCAGTACTTC.